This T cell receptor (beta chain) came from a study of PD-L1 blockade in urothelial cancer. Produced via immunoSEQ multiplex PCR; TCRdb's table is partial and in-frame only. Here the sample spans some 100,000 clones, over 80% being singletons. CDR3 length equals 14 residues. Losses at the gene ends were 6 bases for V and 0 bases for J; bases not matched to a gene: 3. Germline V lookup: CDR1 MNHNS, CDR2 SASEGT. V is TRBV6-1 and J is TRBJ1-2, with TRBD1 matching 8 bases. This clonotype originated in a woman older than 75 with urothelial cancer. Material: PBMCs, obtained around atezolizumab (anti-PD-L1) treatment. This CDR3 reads CASRADRANYGYTF. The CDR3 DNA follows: TGTGCCAGCAGGGCGGACAGGGCTAACTATGGCTACACCTTC.